This is a list of T cell receptor beta chains from one sample in a study of regulatory T cells in long-lasting Graves disease. A single record per CDR3 protein comes from TCRdb applying MiXCR to the multiplex PCR reads. The data contain a few hundred thousand distinct CDR3 sequences, around 15% of them singletons. A further study also used this sample, focusing on T cells in Graves' hyperthyroidism and ophthalmopathy.

Here the sequenced sample was peripheral blood mononuclear cells (PBMCs), taken at new diagnosis, from a patient treated with antithyroid drugs. Every receptor here comes from a woman aged 18-29 years with Graves disease. Both conserved end residues are part of each CDR3. Each record gives: clone size, D gene, J gene, V gene, CDR3 protein, CDR3 DNA. A D gene is named only where the DNA matches it firmly. The size entry is marked missing in some rows and otherwise reads once, few, many or a size class.

abundance: many
d_gene: NA
j_gene: TRBJ2-5
v_gene: TRBV28
CDR3aa: CASSLFRAGNQETQYF
CDR3nt: TGTGCCAGCAGTTTATTTCGAGCGGGTAACCAAGAGACCCAGTACTTC

abundance: many
d_gene: NA
j_gene: TRBJ2-1
v_gene: TRBV2
CDR3aa: CASNGLPNEQFF
CDR3nt: TGTGCCAGCAACGGCCTTCCCAATGAGCAGTTCTTC

abundance: many
d_gene: TRBD2
j_gene: TRBJ2-1
v_gene: TRBV12-3/TRBV12-4
CDR3aa: CASSFTSGSHNEQFF
CDR3nt: TGTGCCAGCAGTTTTACTAGCGGGAGCCACAATGAGCAGTTCTTC

abundance: NA
d_gene: NA
j_gene: TRBJ2-7
v_gene: TRBV4-2
CDR3aa: CASSQVGGVTGQKYEQYF
CDR3nt: TGTGCCAGCAGCCAAGTGGGGGGGGTGACGGGACAAAAGTACGAGCAGTACTTC

abundance: NA
d_gene: NA
j_gene: TRBJ2-7
v_gene: TRBV29-1
CDR3aa: CSVGWGRNSPYEQYF
CDR3nt: TGCAGCGTTGGATGGGGCCGGAATTCTCCCTACGAGCAGTACTTC

abundance: once
d_gene: TRBD2
j_gene: TRBJ2-1
v_gene: TRBV7-9
CDR3aa: CASRGGGAIYNEQFF
CDR3nt: TGTGCCAGCAGGGGCGGGGGGGCCATATACAATGAGCAGTTCTTC

abundance: many
d_gene: TRBD1
j_gene: TRBJ2-1
v_gene: TRBV2
CDR3aa: CASTRDRGHEQFF
CDR3nt: TGTGCCAGCACCAGGGACAGGGGGCATGAGCAGTTCTTC

abundance: many
d_gene: TRBD1
j_gene: TRBJ2-7
v_gene: TRBV18
CDR3aa: CASSPRTGGRLNEQYF
CDR3nt: TGTGCCAGCTCACCAAGGACAGGGGGGCGTTTGAACGAGCAGTACTTC

abundance: few
d_gene: NA
j_gene: TRBJ2-5
v_gene: TRBV19
CDR3aa: CASSINLLQETQYF
CDR3nt: TGTGCCAGTAGTATAAACCTCCTCCAGGAGACCCAGTACTTC

abundance: NA
d_gene: NA
j_gene: TRBJ1-5
v_gene: TRBV4-2
CDR3aa: CASSQAHPLEPQHF
CDR3nt: TGTGCCAGCAGCCAAGCCCACCCCCTAGAGCCCCAGCATTTT

abundance: few
d_gene: NA
j_gene: TRBJ1-2
v_gene: TRBV28
CDR3aa: CASTTPRGWLLDGYTF
CDR3nt: TGTGCCAGCACCACACCCCGTGGGTGGCTCTTGGATGGCTACACCTTC

abundance: many
d_gene: NA
j_gene: TRBJ1-1
v_gene: TRBV9
CDR3aa: CASSAAGSSERAFF
CDR3nt: TGTGCCAGCAGCGCAGCCGGGTCGTCTGAACGAGCTTTCTTT

abundance: NA
d_gene: NA
j_gene: TRBJ2-7
v_gene: TRBV12-5
CDR3aa: CASGFYPNSSYEQYF
CDR3nt: TGTGCTAGTGGTTTCTACCCGAATAGCTCCTACGAGCAGTACTTC

abundance: NA
d_gene: NA
j_gene: TRBJ1-5
v_gene: TRBV7-9
CDR3aa: CASSSEGSQPQHF
CDR3nt: TGTGCCAGCAGCTCCGAGGGTAGTCAGCCCCAGCATTTT

abundance: NA
d_gene: NA
j_gene: TRBJ2-7
v_gene: TRBV28
CDR3aa: CASSLAGVGFEQYF
CDR3nt: TGTGCCAGCAGTTTAGCAGGGGTGGGTTTCGAGCAGTACTTC

abundance: many
d_gene: TRBD1
j_gene: TRBJ1-2
v_gene: TRBV5-1
CDR3aa: CASSTTGFTMRNYGYTF
CDR3nt: TGCGCCAGCAGCACGACAGGGTTTACGATGCGGAACTATGGCTACACCTTC

abundance: many
d_gene: TRBD2
j_gene: TRBJ2-1
v_gene: TRBV11-2
CDR3aa: CASSGSSGIRSYNEQFF
CDR3nt: TGTGCCAGCAGCGGGAGTAGCGGGATTCGATCCTACAATGAGCAGTTCTTC

abundance: many
d_gene: NA
j_gene: TRBJ2-1
v_gene: TRBV7-3
CDR3aa: CASSPSGPTYNEQFF
CDR3nt: TGTGCCAGCAGCCCCTCGGGACCTACCTACAATGAGCAGTTCTTC

abundance: few
d_gene: NA
j_gene: TRBJ2-3
v_gene: TRBV12-3/TRBV12-4
CDR3aa: CASRTAGTDTQYF
CDR3nt: TGTGCCAGCAGAACCGCAGGCACAGATACGCAGTATTTT

abundance: NA
d_gene: NA
j_gene: TRBJ2-7
v_gene: TRBV28
CDR3aa: CASRSGYHEQYF
CDR3nt: TGTGCCAGCAGATCAGGGTACCACGAGCAGTACTTC

abundance: NA
d_gene: NA
j_gene: TRBJ1-2
v_gene: TRBV2
CDR3aa: CASRIDGYTF
CDR3nt: TGTGCCAGCAGGATAGATGGCTACACCTTC

abundance: NA
d_gene: NA
j_gene: TRBJ2-5
v_gene: TRBV9
CDR3aa: CASSVGGGQYF
CDR3nt: TGTGCCAGCAGCGTAGGGGGTGGCCAGTACTTC

abundance: many
d_gene: TRBD2
j_gene: TRBJ2-3
v_gene: TRBV7-3
CDR3aa: CASRLAGAADTQYF
CDR3nt: TGTGCCAGTCGACTAGCGGGAGCTGCAGATACGCAGTATTTT

abundance: many
d_gene: TRBD2
j_gene: TRBJ2-1
v_gene: TRBV7-7
CDR3aa: CASSAGLAESSYNEQFF
CDR3nt: TGTGCTAGCAGCGCCGGACTAGCAGAAAGCTCCTACAATGAGCAGTTCTTC

abundance: many
d_gene: NA
j_gene: TRBJ1-2
v_gene: TRBV20-1
CDR3aa: CSARQDGYTF
CDR3nt: TGCAGTGCTAGACAGGATGGCTACACCTTC

abundance: NA
d_gene: NA
j_gene: TRBJ1-2
v_gene: TRBV5-1
CDR3aa: CASSLGLDYGYTF
CDR3nt: TGCGCCAGCAGCCTGGGACTCGACTATGGCTACACCTTC

abundance: few
d_gene: NA
j_gene: TRBJ2-7
v_gene: TRBV20-1
CDR3aa: CSARGLEGDGYEQYF
CDR3nt: TGCAGTGCTAGGGGGCTGGAAGGAGATGGATACGAGCAGTACTTC

abundance: many
d_gene: TRBD1
j_gene: TRBJ2-2
v_gene: TRBV28
CDR3aa: CATRTGNTGELFF
CDR3nt: TGTGCCACCCGGACAGGGAACACCGGGGAGCTGTTTTTT

abundance: NA
d_gene: TRBD1
j_gene: TRBJ1-3
v_gene: TRBV19
CDR3aa: CASSFLRTGAYSGNTIYF
CDR3nt: TGTGCCAGTAGTTTCCTTCGGACAGGGGCCTACTCTGGAAACACCATATATTTT

abundance: NA
d_gene: NA
j_gene: TRBJ2-4
v_gene: TRBV9
CDR3aa: CASSVGGGNIQYF
CDR3nt: TGTGCCAGCAGCGTAGGAGGGGGAAACATTCAGTACTTC

abundance: few
d_gene: TRBD1
j_gene: TRBJ1-2
v_gene: TRBV20-1
CDR3aa: CSARLQGANYGYTF
CDR3nt: TGCAGTGCTAGGCTGCAGGGGGCTAACTATGGCTACACCTTC

abundance: NA
d_gene: TRBD1
j_gene: TRBJ1-1
v_gene: TRBV27
CDR3aa: CASSTGTAVKAFF
CDR3nt: TGTGCCAGCAGTACCGGGACAGCCGTGAAAGCTTTCTTT

abundance: NA
d_gene: NA
j_gene: TRBJ1-4
v_gene: TRBV11-2
CDR3aa: CASSLEGGFNEKLFF
CDR3nt: TGTGCCAGCAGCTTAGAAGGTGGTTTTAATGAAAAACTGTTTTTT

abundance: many
d_gene: TRBD2
j_gene: TRBJ2-3
v_gene: TRBV3-1
CDR3aa: CASSRPGTSGTDTQYF
CDR3nt: TGTGCCAGCAGCCGGCCGGGGACTAGCGGGACAGATACGCAGTATTTT

abundance: many
d_gene: TRBD2
j_gene: TRBJ2-1
v_gene: TRBV11-2
CDR3aa: CASSLAGLAGSSYNEQFF
CDR3nt: TGTGCCAGCAGCTTAGCCGGACTAGCGGGTAGCTCCTACAATGAGCAGTTCTTC

abundance: many
d_gene: NA
j_gene: TRBJ2-1
v_gene: TRBV6-1
CDR3aa: CASSESIGSPAEQFF
CDR3nt: TGTGCCAGCAGTGAGTCTATCGGTAGCCCGGCCGAGCAGTTCTTC

abundance: many
d_gene: TRBD2
j_gene: TRBJ2-1
v_gene: TRBV27
CDR3aa: CASIGASGRAFNEQFF
CDR3nt: TGTGCCAGCATTGGTGCTAGCGGGAGGGCTTTTAATGAGCAGTTCTTC

abundance: many
d_gene: NA
j_gene: TRBJ2-3
v_gene: TRBV20-1
CDR3aa: CSARVGGGTDTQYF
CDR3nt: TGCAGTGCTAGAGTTGGCGGGGGCACAGATACGCAGTATTTT

abundance: NA
d_gene: TRBD1
j_gene: TRBJ1-4
v_gene: TRBV7-7
CDR3aa: CASGPAAGGGSNEKLFF
CDR3nt: TGTGCTAGCGGCCCAGCGGCAGGGGGAGGATCTAATGAAAAACTGTTTTTT

abundance: few
d_gene: NA
j_gene: TRBJ1-2
v_gene: TRBV5-1
CDR3aa: CASSLALGFYGYTF
CDR3nt: TGCGCCAGCAGCTTGGCCTTAGGGTTCTATGGCTACACCTTC

abundance: NA
d_gene: TRBD2
j_gene: TRBJ2-7
v_gene: TRBV29-1
CDR3aa: CSVVARGTAYEQYF
CDR3nt: TGCAGCGTTGTTGCGCGGGGGACCGCCTACGAGCAGTACTTC

abundance: few
d_gene: TRBD1
j_gene: TRBJ1-1
v_gene: TRBV10-1
CDR3aa: CASSTAIRGTEAFF
CDR3nt: TGCGCCAGCAGTACGGCAATCAGGGGGACTGAAGCTTTCTTT

abundance: few
d_gene: TRBD1
j_gene: TRBJ2-5
v_gene: TRBV25-1
CDR3aa: CASSEWTGARETQYF
CDR3nt: TGTGCCAGCAGTGAATGGACAGGGGCAAGAGAGACCCAGTACTTC

abundance: many
d_gene: NA
j_gene: TRBJ1-3
v_gene: TRBV11-1
CDR3aa: CASGLSSGNTIYF
CDR3nt: TGTGCCAGCGGACTGAGCTCTGGAAACACCATATATTTT

abundance: few
d_gene: NA
j_gene: TRBJ1-3
v_gene: TRBV4-1
CDR3aa: CASSQVPVGNTIYF
CDR3nt: TGCGCCAGCAGCCAAGTACCCGTCGGAAACACCATATATTTT

abundance: many
d_gene: TRBD2
j_gene: TRBJ2-1
v_gene: TRBV2
CDR3aa: CASSSTGGFYNEQFF
CDR3nt: TGTGCCAGCAGTAGTACGGGAGGATTCTACAATGAGCAGTTCTTC

abundance: many
d_gene: NA
j_gene: TRBJ2-2
v_gene: TRBV20-1
CDR3aa: CSARGARVAGELFF
CDR3nt: TGCAGTGCTAGGGGGGCGCGAGTCGCCGGGGAGCTGTTTTTT

abundance: many
d_gene: NA
j_gene: TRBJ1-1
v_gene: TRBV5-1
CDR3aa: CASREGGGGLNTEAFF
CDR3nt: TGCGCCAGCAGAGAGGGGGGCGGGGGTTTGAACACTGAAGCTTTCTTT